The clone carrying this T cell receptor (beta chain) was counted ten times or more. Its antigen is still unknown. In germline, CDR1 is SGHTA, CDR2 FQGNSA. The CDR3 has 15 amino acids. With 5 bases removed from V and 4 bases from J, the gap between germline ends came to 15 bases. The data were taken from a study of spatial heterogeneity in lung cancer. In the study overall: In raw reads, more than eight appearances on average were recorded for each unique TCR and UMI combination. Study results and limitations: Tumor mutation count correlated with how many alpha and beta TCRs expanded intratumorally. Tumor T-cell coverage was an estimated 7% or so for alpha and around 12% for beta chains.

Indicated time point: sample taken at primary tumor resection. The 65 or so donors had untreated early-stage non-small cell lung cancer. Without sorting, whole RNA was sequenced from tumor, nontumor lung or frozen PBMC. TCRdb passed the 5' RACE reads through MiXCR, listing each CDR3 protein once. This sample yields 21,000 or so distinct CDR3 sequences, of which about 6% are seen a single time; 9% to 12% belongs to the top ten. The chain joins TRBV7-2 to TRBJ2-1; D is perhaps TRBD2 (5 bases). This receptor was taken from a male donor with early-stage non-small cell lung cancer. The sequences come from lung tumor tissue, collected at surgery. CDR3 sequence reads: CASSPRNGDYNEQFF. Written as DNA, the CDR3 is TGTGCCAGCAGCCCGCGTAACGGGGATTACAATGAGCAGTTCTTC. Full variable domain (missing parts from reference TRBV7-2 and TRBJ2-1): GAGVSQSPSNKVTEKGKDVELRCDPISGHTALYWYRQSLGQGLEFLIYFQGNSAPDKSGLPSDRFSAERTGGSVSTLTIQRTQQEDSAVYLCASSPRNGDYNEQFFGPGTRLTVL.